Listed below are T cell receptor beta chains from one sample, sequenced in a study of blood T cell repertoires in COVID-19. Repertoires were generated with immunoSEQ multiplex PCR, while TCRdb's copy carries only in-frame clones and drops some. The sample includes approximately 380,000 clones, about 85% of them seen just once. Sample: peripheral blood. These receptors all stem from a woman younger than 30 with acute or convalescent COVID-19. Both conserved end residues are part of each CDR3. The D gene is left open where the match is weak.

d_gene	j_gene	v_gene	len	CDR3nt	CDR3aa
NA	TRBJ2-5	TRBV6-5	13	TGTGCCAGCAGCAGGGCAGTTGAAGAGACCCAGTACTTC	CASSRAVEETQYF
TRBD1	TRBJ1-5	TRBV12-3/TRBV12-4	13	TGTGCCAGCAGTTCAGGGGGCCGAGGGCCCCAGCATTTT	CASSSGGRGPQHF
NA	TRBJ2-7	TRBV5-5	14	TGTGCCAGCAGCTCAACTACAGGGAAAGGGGAGCAGTACTTC	CASSSTTGKGEQYF
NA	TRBJ1-3	TRBV4-1	15	TGCGCCAGCAGCCGAGAATATAACAGGGGAAACACCATATATTTT	CASSREYNRGNTIYF
NA	TRBJ2-4	TRBV7-6	15	TGTGCCAGCAGCCCGGTCCCCGGGACCAAAAACATTCAGTACTTC	CASSPVPGTKNIQYF
NA	TRBJ1-5	TRBV5-6	15	TGTGCCAGCAGCAAGAATACTCGGGGGTATCAGCCCCAGCATTTT	CASSKNTRGYQPQHF
NA	TRBJ1-4	TRBV3-1/TRBV3-2	16	TGTGCCAGCAGCCCCCTCCGCGAGGTGGGTAATGAAAAACTGTTTTTT	CASSPLREVGNEKLFF
TRBD2	TRBJ2-7	TRBV5-5	14	TGTGCCAGCAGCTTTCCCCCTCTAGCGGATGGGGGGTACTTC	CASSFPPLADGGYF
NA	TRBJ2-5	TRBV7-2	13	TGTGCCAGCAGCTTAGGCGGAAGGGAGACCCAGTACTTC	CASSLGGRETQYF
TRBD2	TRBJ2-1	TRBV27	14	TGTGCCAGCATATCTAGCGGAACCTACAATGAGCAGTTCTTC	CASISSGTYNEQFF
TRBD2	TRBJ2-1	TRBV6-1	13	TGTGCCATAGGGCTAGCGGGGGAGAATGAGCAGTTCTTC	CAIGLAGENEQFF
NA	TRBJ2-7	TRBV5-1	16	TGCGCCAGCGATCACAACAGGGTTCGAAGGTCCTACGAGCAGTACTTC	CASDHNRVRRSYEQYF
NA	TRBJ1-3	TRBV1	18	TGCACCAGCAGCCAAGATTCGCCAGGGGAGATCGATGGAAACACCATATATTTT	CTSSQDSPGEIDGNTIYF
NA	TRBJ2-3	TRBV6-4	15	TGTGCCAGCAGTGATTCGTTAACAGGAAAAGATACGCAGTATTTT	CASSDSLTGKDTQYF
NA	TRBJ1-1	TRBV2	14	TGTGCCAGCAGTGGGACAGCACTGAACACTGAAGCTTTCTTT	CASSGTALNTEAFF
NA	TRBJ1-6	TRBV3-1/TRBV3-2	13	TGTGCCAGCAGCCAAGCGAACCGAGGACCCCTCCACTTT	CASSQANRGPLHF